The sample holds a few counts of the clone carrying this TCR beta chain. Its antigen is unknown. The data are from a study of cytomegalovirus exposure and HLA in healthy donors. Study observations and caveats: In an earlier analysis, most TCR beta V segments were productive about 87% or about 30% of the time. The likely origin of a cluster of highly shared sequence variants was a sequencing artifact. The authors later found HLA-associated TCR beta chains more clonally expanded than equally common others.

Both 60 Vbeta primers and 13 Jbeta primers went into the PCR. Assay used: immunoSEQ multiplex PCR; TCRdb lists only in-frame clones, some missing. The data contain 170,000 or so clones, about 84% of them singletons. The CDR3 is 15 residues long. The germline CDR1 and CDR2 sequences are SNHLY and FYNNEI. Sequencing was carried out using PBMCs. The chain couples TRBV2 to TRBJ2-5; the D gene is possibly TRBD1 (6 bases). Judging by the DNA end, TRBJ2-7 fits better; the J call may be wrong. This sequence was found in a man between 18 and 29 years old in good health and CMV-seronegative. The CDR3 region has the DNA TGTGCCAGCAGAATTATGGACAGACAAATCTACGAGCAGTACTTC. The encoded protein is CASRIMDRQIYEQYF.